A single sample gave rise to the 10 T cell receptor beta chains below, sequenced in a study of identical twins. TCRdb ran MiXCR on the 5' RACE reads and lists one entry per CDR3 protein. The sample has around 1.7 million distinct CDR3 sequences; around a third are singletons. Sequencing input: cord blood. These receptors were collected from a newborn girl in good health.

As DNA, the CDR3 is TGCAGTGCTAGGGGCCTTGGGGACAGCTACACCTTC. Protein product: CSARGLGDSYTF. The chain joins TRBV20-1 to TRBJ1-2, with D perhaps matching TRBD1 (6 bases). Germline-derived CDR1 and CDR2 are DFQATT and SNEGSKA (reference sequence). This CDR3 is 12 amino acids long. Trimming removed 3 bases at V and 9 bases at J, with 14 bases between.

The chain uses TRBV9 and TRBJ2-2; possible D gene TRBD2, 5 bases. CDR3 size: 14 residues. Trimming stripped 0 bases from V and 3 bases from J, with 6 bases between. CDR1 and CDR2 (germline): SGDLS, YYNGEE. The CDR3 DNA follows: TGTGCCAGCAGCGTAGTCGGGGACACCGGGGAGCTGTTTTTT. This translates into CASSVVGDTGELFF. Full variable domain (missing parts from reference TRBV9 and TRBJ2-2): DSGVTQTPKHLITATGQRVTLRCSPRSGDLSVYWYQQSLDQGLQFLIQYYNGEERAKGNILERFSAQQFPDLHSELNLSSLELGDSALYFCASSVVGDTGELFFGEGSRLTVL.

CDR3 in amino acids: CASSLRRGREHF. The CDR3 region has the DNA TGTGCCAGCAGCTTGAGAAGGGGCCGCGAGCATTTT. The chain links TRBV5-6 to TRBJ1-5; a weak D match, TRBD1 (5 bases). CDR1 and CDR2 from the germline V gene are SGHDT and YYEEEE. V gave up 1 base and J gave up 14 bases, with 13 bases separating them. The CDR3 sequence is 12 residues long.

This clonotype showed up just a few times. This rearrangement joins TRBV13 to TRBJ2-5; 16 positions match TRBD2. With V trimmed by 5 bases and J by 1 base, 4 bases remained unmatched. Germline CDR1 reads PRHDT; CDR2 reads FYEKMQ (reference sequence). The CDR3 runs 17 residues. The CDR3 spells CASSAGLAGGSQETQYF. CDR3 bases: TGTGCCAGCAGCGCGGGACTAGCGGGGGGGTCCCAAGAGACCCAGTACTTC.

The J gene is TRBJ2-1, the V gene TRBV10-3; D call uncertain. The CDR3 sequence is 13 residues long. V was pared by 3 bases and J by 10 bases, with 13 bases between. CDR1 and CDR2 from the germline V gene are ENHRY and SYGVKD. The CDR3 DNA reads as TGTGCCATCAGTGACGTATCCTCCTACGAGCAGTTCTTC. As protein: CAISDVSSYEQFF.

The V gene is TRBV21-1, the J gene TRBJ1-1. TRBV21-1 is described as a pseudogene. The CDR3 length is 15 residues. The CDR3 protein is CASSKGPNMNTEAFF. The CDR3 DNA sequence: TGTGCCAGCAGCAAAGGACCGAACATGAACACTGAAGCTTTCTTT.

The chain is built from TRBV7-2 and TRBJ2-1; 12 bases are shared with TRBD2. The germline V gene encodes CDR1 SGHTA and CDR2 FQGNSA. V trimming: 0 bases; J trimming: 4 bases; junction bases outside the gene matches: 7. This CDR3 has 18 residues. The CDR3 protein is CASSLAGLAGSEYNEQFF. For the CDR3, the DNA is TGTGCCAGCAGCTTAGCCGGACTAGCGGGGTCGGAATACAATGAGCAGTTCTTC.

The table lists this clonotype with a few counts. The chain joins TRBV7-9 to TRBJ2-7; 13 bases map to TRBD2. The J segment lost 2 bases and the V segment lost 5 bases, leaving 6 bases of the junction unmatched. This CDR3 comprises 16 residues. The germline V gene encodes CDR1 SEHNR and CDR2 FQNEAQ (reference sequence). The CDR3 region is CASSAPGLAGTYEQYF. The CDR3 nucleotides are TGTGCCAGCAGCGCACCGGGACTAGCGGGGACCTACGAGCAGTACTTC. Complete variable domain (other parts from reference TRBV7-9 and TRBJ2-7): DTGVSQNPRHKITKRGQNVTFRCDPISEHNRLYWYRQTLGQGPEFLTYFQNEAQLEKSRLLSDRFSAERPKGSFSTLEIQRTEQGDSAMYLCASSAPGLAGTYEQYFGPGTRLTVT.

V gene TRBV7-8 combines with J gene TRBJ2-1; 8 bases agree with TRBD2. The CDR3 length is 19 residues. Germline CDR1 and CDR2: SGHVS and FQNEAQ. J gave up 5 bases and V 0 bases, and 15 bases lay outside the gene matches. CDR3 sequence (DNA): TGTGCCAGCAGCTTAGCGCATCTTCCAGCGGGGGTAAGAGACAATGAGCAGTTCTTC. It translates to CASSLAHLPAGVRDNEQFF.

This clonotype showed up many times. The chain carries TRBV27 and TRBJ2-3; TRBD1 might be the D (5 bases). The CDR3 covers 15 residues. The ends were cut back, 1 base at V and 1 base at J, with 9 bases in the middle. From germline, CDR1 is MNHEY and CDR2 SMNVEV (reference sequence). Here the CDR3 reads CASSLWQGGTDTQYF. The CDR3 nucleotides are TGTGCCAGCAGTTTATGGCAGGGCGGCACAGATACGCAGTATTTT.